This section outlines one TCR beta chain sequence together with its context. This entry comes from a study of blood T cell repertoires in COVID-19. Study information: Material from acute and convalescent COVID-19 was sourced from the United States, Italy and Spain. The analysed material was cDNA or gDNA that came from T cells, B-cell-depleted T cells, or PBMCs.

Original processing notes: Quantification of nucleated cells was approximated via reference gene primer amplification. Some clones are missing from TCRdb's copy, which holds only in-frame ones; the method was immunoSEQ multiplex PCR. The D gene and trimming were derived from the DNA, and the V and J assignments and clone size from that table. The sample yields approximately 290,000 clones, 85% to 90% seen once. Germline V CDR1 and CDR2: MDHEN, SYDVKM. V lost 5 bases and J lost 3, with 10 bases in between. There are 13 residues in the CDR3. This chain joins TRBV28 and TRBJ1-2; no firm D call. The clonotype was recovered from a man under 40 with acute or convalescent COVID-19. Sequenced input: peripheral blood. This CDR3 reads CASSGGSDYGYTF. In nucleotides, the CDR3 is TGTGCCAGCAGTGGAGGGAGTGACTATGGCTACACCTTC.